This entry lists 26 T cell receptor beta chains sequenced from one sample in a study of shared T cell receptors in the human thymus. The repertoire was sequenced with immunoSEQ multiplex PCR; TCRdb's copy has only in-frame clones and lacks some. The sample has hundreds of thousands of clones; 70% to 90% are singletons. These data were also filed under a second study, of human thymus T cells.

Material: thymocytes. The origin of the receptors is a boy under three years old with a congenital heart defect.

This chain joins TRBV28 and TRBJ1-2; D is unclear. The V and J ends lost 5 bases and 3 bases respectively, with 25 bases between them. Germline CDR1 MDHEN, CDR2 SYDVKM. CDR3 length: 18 residues. Written as DNA, the CDR3 is TGTGCCAGCAGTCACCACCCGTTGGGCATCACACGATACTATGGCTACACCTTC. It specifies CASSHHPLGITRYYGYTF.

This clone was counted once. V usage is TRBV18 and J usage is TRBJ2-4, with D hard to call. Germline CDR1 is KGHSH and CDR2 is LQKENI. V was trimmed by 0 bases and J by 0 bases, leaving 6 bases between them. The CDR3 is made up of 15 amino acids. The CDR3 DNA is TGTGCCAGCTCACCACCTGGAGTAGCCAAAAACATTCAGTACTTC. Protein: CASSPPGVAKNIQYF.

This clone has more than one count but fewer than ten. The chain combines TRBV14 with TRBJ2-1; D unclear. Germline loops: CDR1 SGHDN, CDR2 FVKESK. The CDR3 has 13 residues. Trimming pared 1 base from V and 8 bases from J, leaving 9 bases between. The CDR3 loop reads CASSQVFGYEQFF. For the CDR3, the DNA is TGTGCCAGCAGCCAAGTGTTCGGGTATGAGCAGTTCTTC.

The chain couples TRBV11-2 to TRBJ1-2; tentatively, D is TRBD1 (5 bases). V was trimmed by 3 bases and J by 1 base, leaving 9 bases between them. This CDR3 comprises 14 residues. In germline, CDR1 is SGHAT, CDR2 FQNNGV. Written as DNA, the CDR3 is TGTGCCAGCAGCTTTACAGGCTTTAACTATGGCTACACCTTC. It specifies CASSFTGFNYGYTF.

The chain is built from TRBV6-6 and TRBJ2-1; 10 positions agree with TRBD2. CDR3 length equals 16 residues. Germline loops: CDR1 MNHNY, CDR2 SVGAGI (reference sequence). V lost 8 bases and J lost 12; bases outside the gene matches: 19. The CDR3 sequence: CASALGRASGGRGQFF. Written as DNA, the CDR3 is TGTGCCAGCGCCCTGGGCCGGGCTAGCGGGGGAAGAGGGCAGTTCTTC.

This clone was counted a single time. The rearrangement uses TRBV5-1 and TRBJ2-5; TRBD1 might be the D (5 bases). Trimming removed 0 bases at V and 0 bases at J, with 21 bases between. Germline V gene sequence: CDR1 SGHRS, CDR2 YFSETQ. The CDR3 consists of 19 residues. The CDR3 reads CASSLAPEPATRDQETQYF. DNA of the CDR3: TGCGCCAGCAGCTTGGCACCGGAACCCGCGACCAGGGACCAAGAGACCCAGTACTTC.

This clone showed up just once. The genes are TRBV14 and TRBJ2-1; 11 bases are shared with TRBD2. CDR1 and CDR2 (germline): SGHDN, FVKESK. The CDR3 has 15 residues. Losses at the gene ends were 1 base for V and 9 bases for J; bases not matched to a gene: 5. The CDR3 nucleotides are TGTGCCAGCAGCCAAGTAGCGGGGGGGCCGGGTGAGCAGTTCTTC. The encoded protein is CASSQVAGGPGEQFF.

This clone showed up just a few times. The chain employs TRBV19 and TRBJ2-1; 9 bases align to TRBD1. The CDR3 length is 15 residues. V lost 4 bases to trimming and J lost 3 bases; unmatched junction nucleotides: 4. The germline V gene encodes CDR1 LNHDA and CDR2 SQIVND (reference sequence). The CDR3 nucleotides are TGTGCCAGTAGTAGGCGACAGGGGGGCTACAATGAGCAGTTCTTC. It translates to CASSRRQGGYNEQFF.

The gene calls are TRBV14 and TRBJ1-1; 11 bases are a match to TRBD1. The V gene end was trimmed by 3 bases and the J gene end by 7 bases; junction bases not matched to a gene: 1. The CDR3 has 13 residues. CDR1 SGHDN and CDR2 FVKESK come from the germline V gene. CDR3 protein: CASSQDRGLEAFF. The CDR3 DNA reads TGTGCCAGCAGCCAGGACAGGGGGCTTGAAGCTTTCTTT. Based on the CDR3 plus reference TRBV14 and TRBJ1-1, the full variable domain is EAGVTQFPSHSVIEKGQTVTLRCDPISGHDNLYWYRRVMGKEIKFLLHFVKESKQDESGMPNNRFLAERTGGTYSTLKVQPAELEDSGVYFCASSQDRGLEAFFGQGTRLTVV.

The chain is built from TRBV28 and TRBJ2-7; TRBD1 matches at 8 bases. Per germline, CDR1 MDHEN and CDR2 SYDVKM. Trimming took 0 bases from V and 0 from J; bases not matched to a gene: 7. CDR3 length: 17 amino acids. For the CDR3, the DNA is TGTGCCAGCAGTTTATGCCCGGACAGGGCTCCCTCCTACGAGCAGTACTTC. Translation: CASSLCPDRAPSYEQYF.

V usage is TRBV18 and J usage is TRBJ1-6, with a tentative D call TRBD1 (6 bases). V lost 3 bases, J lost 9 bases, and 30 bases lay in between. The CDR3 extends over 20 amino acids. Germline lookup yields CDR1 KGHSH and CDR2 LQKENI. CDR3 sequence: CASSPETPDTGLRVGSPLHF. The DNA of the CDR3 is TGTGCCAGCTCACCCGAAACGCCTGATACAGGGCTTAGGGTGGGTTCACCCCTCCACTTT.

The chain uses TRBV5-1 and TRBJ2-7; tentatively, D is TRBD1 (5 bases). Trimming shortened V by 0 bases and J by 0 bases, and 13 bases separated the two germline ends. From germline, CDR1 is SGHRS and CDR2 YFSETQ. There are 16 residues in the CDR3. For the CDR3, the DNA is TGCGCCAGCAGCTTGGCCCTTGGACACCACTCCTACGAGCAGTACTTC. Translated: CASSLALGHHSYEQYF.

The chain couples TRBV5-8 to TRBJ1-1; 7 bases map to TRBD1. CDR1 and CDR2 (germline): SGHTS, YDEGEE. Losses at the gene ends were 4 bases for V and 0 bases for J; bases not matched to a gene: 21. CDR3 length: 20 amino acids. This CDR3 is CASSPEPGYRDRAMNTEAFF. Written as DNA, the CDR3 is TGTGCCAGCAGCCCAGAACCAGGTTACCGGGACAGAGCCATGAACACTGAAGCTTTCTTT.

In its sample, this clone was seen once. The chain couples TRBV4-1 to TRBJ1-5, with D unclear. The CDR3 has 15 amino acids. The germline gives CDR1 MGHRA, CDR2 YSYEKL. Trimming cost V 1 base and J 6 bases, with 13 bases left between them. CDR3 residues: CASSQGRSASQPQHF. The CDR3, as DNA: TGCGCCAGCAGCCAAGGGCGAAGCGCCTCTCAGCCCCAGCATTTT.

In this sample, this clone turned up once. The chain uses TRBV28 and TRBJ1-5; 8 nucleotides match TRBD1. V dropped 2 bases and J dropped 8; count of bases not matched to a gene: 2. The CDR3 contains 13 residues. CDR1 MDHEN and CDR2 SYDVKM come from the germline V gene. CDR3: CASSLQGAKPQHF. As DNA, the CDR3 is TGTGCCAGCAGTTTACAGGGGGCGAAGCCCCAGCATTTT.

The rearrangement uses TRBV11-2 and TRBJ1-4, with D tentatively TRBD1 (6 bases). V was clipped by 0 bases and J by 2 bases, with 10 bases between them. From germline, CDR1 is SGHAT and CDR2 FQNNGV. The CDR3 has 16 residues. CDR3: CASSLEGGGTNEKLFF. Written as DNA, the CDR3 is TGTGCCAGCAGCTTAGAAGGGGGAGGGACTAATGAAAAACTGTTTTTT.

The chain recombines TRBV10-3 with TRBJ1-1; D is ambiguous. This CDR3 region has 12 residues. Per germline, CDR1 ENHRY and CDR2 SYGVKD. Trimming shortened V by 3 bases and J by 8 bases, and 10 bases separated the two germline ends. CDR3 sequence: CAISERGVEAFF. CDR3 DNA sequence: TGTGCCATCAGTGAACGGGGAGTGGAAGCTTTCTTT.

This clone has more than one count but fewer than ten. Other DNA sequences within the sample encode an identical CDR3. The gene calls are TRBV14 and TRBJ2-7; no clear D gene. Trimming cost V 3 bases and J 2 bases, with 2 bases left between them. The CDR3 spans 11 residues. Germline-derived CDR1 and CDR2 are SGHDN and FVKESK. The CDR3 loop is CASSHTYEQYF. DNA of the CDR3: TGTGCCAGCAGCCATACCTACGAGCAGTACTTC.

The J gene is TRBJ1-3, the V gene TRBV19; 7 bases align to TRBD1. The CDR3 length is 17 residues. The J segment lost 2 bases and the V segment lost 0 bases, leaving 7 bases of the junction unmatched. The germline gives CDR1 LNHDA, CDR2 SQIVND (reference sequence). In DNA form, the CDR3 reads TGTGCCAGTAGTATAGATCTATGGAGGGGGCCTGGAAACACCATATATTTT. It translates to CASSIDLWRGPGNTIYF.

The J gene is TRBJ2-6, the V gene TRBV15; 7 positions match TRBD2. Trimming removed 8 bases from V and 1 base from J; junction bases left unmatched: 5. In germline, CDR1 is LNHNV, CDR2 YYDKDF (reference sequence). This CDR3 contains 15 residues. CDR3 region: CATGRGASGANVLTF. In DNA form, the CDR3 reads TGTGCCACCGGGAGGGGAGCGTCTGGGGCCAACGTCCTGACTTTC.

This clone has a handful of counts. The genes are TRBV28 and TRBJ2-1; D remains unclear. Germline CDR1 reads MDHEN; CDR2 reads SYDVKM. This CDR3 spans 12 amino acids. V was pared by 4 bases and J by 6 bases, with 7 bases between. CDR3 in DNA: TGTGCCAGCAGTTCCTATACCAATGAGCAGTTCTTC. It encodes CASSSYTNEQFF.

The chain is built from TRBV28 and TRBJ2-1; a possible D gene is TRBD1 (6 bases). Germline V gene lookup returns CDR1 MDHEN and CDR2 SYDVKM. This CDR3 is built from 13 residues. V was shortened by 2 bases and J by 9 bases, with 11 bases between the two germline ends. CDR3 nucleotide sequence: TGTGCCAGCAGTTTACCCCAGGACAGTGAGCAGTTCTTC. Translating it yields CASSLPQDSEQFF.

The chain combines TRBV7-9 with TRBJ1-2; the D gene is possibly TRBD1 (6 bases). CDR1 SEHNR and CDR2 FQNEAQ come from the germline V gene (reference sequence). The CDR3 runs 11 residues. The V gene lost 7 bases and the J gene lost 13 bases, with 16 bases spanning the gap. Here the CDR3 DNA reads TGTGCCAGCACCGAAGGGGGGGGCAGCACCTTC. It encodes CASTEGGGSTF.

J is TRBJ1-2 and V is TRBV5-6, with TRBD1 identical over 9 bases. Germline V gives CDR1 SGHDT, CDR2 YYEEEE. CDR3 size: 14 residues. Trimming cost V 4 bases and J 3 bases; bases outside gene matches: 4. The CDR3 spells CASSGQGSDYGYTF. In nucleotides, the CDR3 is TGTGCCAGCAGCGGACAGGGGAGCGACTATGGCTACACCTTC.

Here the CDR3 reads CASSRVGQGPDTQYF. The DNA for the CDR3 is TGTGCCAGCAGCCGAGTGGGACAGGGTCCAGATACGCAGTATTTT. The J gene is TRBJ2-3, the V gene TRBV4-2; 9 nucleotides agree with TRBD1. This CDR3 is 15 amino acids long. Germline V gene lookup returns CDR1 LGHNA and CDR2 YNFKEQ. V lost 4 bases and J lost 4; bases outside the gene matches: 6.

In nucleotides, the CDR3 is TGTGCCAGCAGTGAATATACCCCGGTTAACAGGGGGGGCTACACCTTC. Protein sequence: CASSEYTPVNRGGYTF. V is TRBV2 and J is TRBJ1-2; TRBD1 aligns across 8 bases. Germline values: CDR1 SNHLY, CDR2 FYNNEI. V shed 2 bases, J shed 8 bases, and the junction held 13 bases outside the gene matches. There are 16 residues in the CDR3.